This section outlines one T cell receptor (beta chain) sequence together with its context. The record originates from a study of blood T cell repertoires in COVID-19. Libraries were prepared by immunoSEQ multiplex PCR; TCRdb keeps only in-frame clonotypes and omits some of them. The sample carries roughly 120,000 clones, approximately 80% recorded once. CDR3 length equals 16 residues. Germline lookup yields CDR1 SGDLS and CDR2 YYNGEE. V lost 4 bases and J 2 bases, leaving 15 bases between the germline ends. J is TRBJ2-2 and V is TRBV9, with D possibly being TRBD2 (6 bases). The specimen sequenced was peripheral blood. This receptor was obtained from a woman older than 75 with active or convalescent COVID-19. The CDR3 sequence is CASSRPRLGNTGELFF. CDR3 nucleotide sequence: TGTGCCAGCAGCCGACCTAGACTAGGAAACACCGGGGAGCTGTTTTTT.